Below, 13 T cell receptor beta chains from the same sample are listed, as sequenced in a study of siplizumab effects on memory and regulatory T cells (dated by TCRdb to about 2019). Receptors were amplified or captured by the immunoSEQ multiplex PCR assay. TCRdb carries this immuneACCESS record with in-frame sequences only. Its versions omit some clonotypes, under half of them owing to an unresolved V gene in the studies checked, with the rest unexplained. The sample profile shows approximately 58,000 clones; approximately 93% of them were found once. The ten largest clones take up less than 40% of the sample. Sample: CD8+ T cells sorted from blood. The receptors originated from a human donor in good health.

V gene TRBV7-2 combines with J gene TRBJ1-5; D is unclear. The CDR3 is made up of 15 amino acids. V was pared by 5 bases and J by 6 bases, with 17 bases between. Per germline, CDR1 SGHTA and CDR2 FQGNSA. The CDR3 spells CASSLDPRASQPQHF. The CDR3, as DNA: TGTGCCAGCAGCCTCGACCCGCGCGCAAGTCAGCCCCAGCATTTT.

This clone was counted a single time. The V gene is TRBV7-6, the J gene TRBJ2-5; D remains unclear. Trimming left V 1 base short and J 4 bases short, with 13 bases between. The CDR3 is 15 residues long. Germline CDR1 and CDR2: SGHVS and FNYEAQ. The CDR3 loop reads CASSLGSSEGETQYF. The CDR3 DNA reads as TGTGCCAGCAGCTTAGGCTCTTCCGAAGGAGAGACCCAGTACTTC.

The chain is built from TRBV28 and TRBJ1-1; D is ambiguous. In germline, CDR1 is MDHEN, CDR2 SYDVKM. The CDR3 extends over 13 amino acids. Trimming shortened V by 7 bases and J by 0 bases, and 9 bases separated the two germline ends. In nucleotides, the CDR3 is TGTGCCAGCATAGCCAGGATGAACACTGAAGCTTTCTTT. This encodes CASIARMNTEAFF.

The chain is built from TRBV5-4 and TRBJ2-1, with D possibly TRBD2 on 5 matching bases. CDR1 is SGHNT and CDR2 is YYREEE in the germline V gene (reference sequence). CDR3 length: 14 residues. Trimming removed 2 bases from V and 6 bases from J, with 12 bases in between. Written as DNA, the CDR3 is TGTGCCAGCAGCTTCACTCGGGAACTCAATGAGCAGTTCTTC. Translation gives CASSFTRELNEQFF.

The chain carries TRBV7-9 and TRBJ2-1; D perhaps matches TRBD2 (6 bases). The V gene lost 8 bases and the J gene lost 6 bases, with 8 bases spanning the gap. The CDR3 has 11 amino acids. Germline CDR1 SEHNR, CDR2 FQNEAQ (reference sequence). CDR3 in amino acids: CASHGSNEQFF. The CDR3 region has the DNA TGTGCCAGCCACGGGAGCAATGAGCAGTTCTTC.

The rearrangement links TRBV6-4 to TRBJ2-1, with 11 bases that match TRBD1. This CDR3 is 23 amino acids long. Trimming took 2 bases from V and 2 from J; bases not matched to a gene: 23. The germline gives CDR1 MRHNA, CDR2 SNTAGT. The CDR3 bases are TGTGCCAGCAGTGACCCCGGGCCCACTAAAGGGACAGGGGGAGTTAAAACCTACAATGAGCAGTTCTTC. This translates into CASSDPGPTKGTGGVKTYNEQFF.

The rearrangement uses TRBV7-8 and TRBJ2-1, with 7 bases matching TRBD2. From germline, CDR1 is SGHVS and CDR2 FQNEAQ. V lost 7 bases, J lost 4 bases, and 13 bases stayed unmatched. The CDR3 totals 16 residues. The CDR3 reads CASIRPIAGAYNEQFF. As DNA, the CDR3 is TGTGCCAGCATTCGACCCATTGCGGGAGCGTACAATGAGCAGTTCTTC. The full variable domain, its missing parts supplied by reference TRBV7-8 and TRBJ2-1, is GAGVSQSPRYKVAKRGQDVALRCDPISGHVSLFWYQQALGQGPEFLTYFQNEAQLDKSGLPSDRFFAERPEGSVSTLKIQRTQQEDSAVYLCASIRPIAGAYNEQFFGPGTRLTVL.

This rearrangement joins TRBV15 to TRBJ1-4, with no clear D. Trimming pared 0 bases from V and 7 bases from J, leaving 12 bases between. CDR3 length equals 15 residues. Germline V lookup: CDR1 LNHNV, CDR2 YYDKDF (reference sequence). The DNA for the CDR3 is TGTGCCACCAGCAGAGAGGACGGGTGGGGTGAAAAACTGTTTTTT. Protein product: CATSREDGWGEKLFF.

CDR3 protein: CASSGNEQFF. The CDR3 region has the DNA TGTGCCAGCAGTGGGAATGAGCAGTTCTTC. V gene TRBV9 combines with J gene TRBJ2-1; D unclear. This CDR3 has 10 residues. CDR1 is SGDLS, CDR2 YYNGEE, per germline. V was pared by 5 bases and J by 7 bases, with 4 bases between.

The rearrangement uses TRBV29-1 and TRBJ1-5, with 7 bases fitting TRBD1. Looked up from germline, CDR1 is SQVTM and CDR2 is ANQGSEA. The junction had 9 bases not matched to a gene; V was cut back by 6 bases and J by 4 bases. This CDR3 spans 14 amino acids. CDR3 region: CSVTTGQLNQPQHF. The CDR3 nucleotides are TGCAGCGTGACCACGGGACAGCTGAATCAGCCCCAGCATTTT.

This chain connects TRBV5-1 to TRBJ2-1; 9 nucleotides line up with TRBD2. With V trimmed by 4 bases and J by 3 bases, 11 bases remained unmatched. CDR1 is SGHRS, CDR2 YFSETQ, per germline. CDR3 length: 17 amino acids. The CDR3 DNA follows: TGCGCCAGCAGCGGGCCCGGGGCGGGAGGGGTCTACAATGAGCAGTTCTTC. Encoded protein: CASSGPGAGGVYNEQFF.

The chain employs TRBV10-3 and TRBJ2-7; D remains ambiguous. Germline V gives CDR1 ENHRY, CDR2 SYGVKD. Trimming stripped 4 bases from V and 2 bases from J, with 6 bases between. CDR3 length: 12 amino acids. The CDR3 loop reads CAISGQTYEQYF. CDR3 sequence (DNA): TGTGCCATCAGTGGTCAGACCTACGAGCAGTACTTC.

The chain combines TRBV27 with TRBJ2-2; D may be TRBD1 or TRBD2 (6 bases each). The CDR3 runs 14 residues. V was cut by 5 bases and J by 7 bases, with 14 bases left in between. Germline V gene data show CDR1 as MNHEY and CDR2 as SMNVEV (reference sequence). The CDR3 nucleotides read TGTGCCAGCAGTGTAACGGGGGCTAGCGGGGAGCTGTTTTTT. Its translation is CASSVTGASGELFF.